This is a list of T cell receptor beta chains from one sample in a study of blood T cells in healthy people across ages. TCRdb reanalysed the 5' RACE reads using MiXCR and keeps one entry per CDR3 protein. This sample carries over 550,000 distinct CDR3 sequences, about 28% of them seen once, and the ten largest clones take about a sixth. Sequenced input: blood. The origin of the receptors is a woman over 75 in good health. The CDR3 runs from the conserved cysteine through the conserved F or W. The D gene is left open where the match is weak. A clone size is listed for some rows: how often the clone was seen (once, few, many), or a class if it is expanded.

D gene	V gene	J gene	clone size	CDR3 protein	CDR3 DNA
NA	TRBV7-2	TRBJ2-1	many	CASSLAGSSSYNEQFF	TGTGCCAGCAGCTTAGCGGGGTCCAGCTCCTACAATGAGCAGTTCTTC
TRBD2	TRBV7-2	TRBJ2-7	NA	CASSPGLAGGFTYEQYF	TGTGCCAGCAGCCCCGGACTAGCGGGGGGATTCACCTACGAGCAGTACTTC
NA	TRBV15	TRBJ2-7	NA	CATSRDMTDHGGEQYF	TGTGCCACCAGCAGAGATATGACAGACCATGGTGGCGAGCAGTACTTC
NA	TRBV7-2	TRBJ1-5	many	CASSLDTSRGQPQHF	TGTGCCAGCAGCTTAGACACATCCCGAGGTCAGCCCCAGCATTTT
TRBD1	TRBV20-1	TRBJ1-5	many	CSARPRGGNQPQHF	TGCAGTGCTAGGCCCAGGGGGGGAAATCAGCCCCAGCATTTT
NA	TRBV20-1	TRBJ2-7	NA	CSARAVAGSSYEQYF	TGCAGTGCTAGAGCGGTGGCGGGATCGTCCTACGAGCAGTACTTC
TRBD1	TRBV7-3	TRBJ2-5	many	CASSLDRGLGETQYF	TGTGCCAGCAGCTTGGACAGGGGGCTAGGAGAGACCCAGTACTTC
NA	TRBV7-8	TRBJ1-1	once	CASSLARGTKAFF	TGTGCCAGCAGCTTAGCGCGGGGGACAAAAGCTTTCTTT
NA	TRBV12-3/TRBV12-4	TRBJ1-1	many	CASSLGAGAVEAFF	TGTGCCAGCAGTTTAGGCGCCGGGGCCGTTGAAGCTTTCTTT
NA	TRBV6-2/TRBV6-3	TRBJ1-1	NA	CASGGAGSNTEAFF	TGTGCCAGCGGGGGGGCAGGTTCGAACACTGAAGCTTTCTTT
NA	TRBV20-1	TRBJ2-5	many	CSASSGTWKETQYF	TGCAGTGCTTCATCCGGGACTTGGAAAGAGACCCAGTACTTC
TRBD2	TRBV3-1	TRBJ2-1	many	CASSQVERGGINEQFF	TGTGCCAGCAGCCAAGTCGAGCGGGGGGGCATCAATGAGCAGTTCTTC
NA	TRBV5-1	TRBJ1-3	NA	CASSPATSGNTIYF	TGCGCCAGCAGCCCGGCCACTTCTGGAAACACCATATATTTT
NA	TRBV5-4	TRBJ2-3	many	CASSTGNTGADTQYF	TGTGCCAGCAGCACCGGGAATACAGGCGCAGATACGCAGTATTTT
TRBD2	TRBV6-5	TRBJ2-7	many	CATREGNHEQYF	TGTGCCACCCGGGAGGGTAACCACGAGCAGTACTTC
TRBD1	TRBV20-1	TRBJ2-3	few	CSAAPPDRGADTQYF	TGCAGTGCTGCCCCCCCGGACAGGGGCGCAGATACGCAGTATTTT
NA	TRBV24-1	TRBJ2-2	few	CATSEAGRNTGELFF	TGTGCCACCAGTGAGGCAGGAAGAAACACCGGGGAGCTGTTTTTT
TRBD2	TRBV5-1	TRBJ2-2	many	CASSPRVSSGATGELFF	TGCGCCAGCAGCCCGCGTGTCTCTAGCGGGGCCACCGGGGAGCTGTTTTTT
NA	TRBV20-1	TRBJ1-6	few	CSAPPRANGSPLHF	TGCAGTGCCCCACCTCGGGCCAACGGTTCACCCCTCCACTTT
TRBD2	TRBV20-1	TRBJ2-1	many	CSAKLGGGANEQFF	TGCAGTGCTAAATTAGGCGGGGGGGCAAATGAGCAGTTCTTC
TRBD2	TRBV6-2/TRBV6-3	TRBJ2-5	few	CASSYFLAGDSETQYF	TGTGCCAGCAGTTACTTTCTAGCGGGGGACTCGGAGACCCAGTACTTC
NA	TRBV5-1	TRBJ1-6	many	CASSLVQENSPLHF	TGCGCCAGCAGCTTGGTCCAGGAGAATTCACCCCTCCACTTT
NA	TRBV2	TRBJ2-7	few	CASSASGGLTYEQYF	TGTGCCAGCAGTGCTTCGGGGGGCCTCACCTACGAGCAGTACTTC
NA	TRBV5-5	TRBJ2-7	few	CASSLASEGKREQYF	TGTGCCAGCAGCTTGGCGTCGGAGGGAAAACGCGAGCAGTACTTC
TRBD2	TRBV24-1	TRBJ2-3	many	CATAQSGGANTQYF	TGTGCCACCGCTCAATCCGGGGGGGCGAATACGCAGTATTTT
NA	TRBV10-3	TRBJ1-4	NA	CAISESLATNEQLFF	TGTGCCATCAGCGAGTCACTTGCAACTAATGAACAACTGTTTTTT
TRBD2	TRBV7-2	TRBJ2-1	NA	CASSFLTLAGAETQFF	TGTGCCAGCAGCTTCCTCACTCTAGCGGGGGCAGAGACCCAGTTCTTC
NA	TRBV18	TRBJ1-1	NA	CASSLQGGSMNTEAFF	TGTGCCAGCTCTCTACAAGGGGGGTCCATGAACACTGAAGCTTTCTTT
NA	TRBV20-1	TRBJ2-6	NA	CSAVGRSPSGANVLTF	TGCAGTGCAGTGGGCAGGTCCCCCTCTGGGGCCAACGTCCTGACTTTC
TRBD1	TRBV5-1	TRBJ1-1	NA	CASGPGTVNTEAFF	TGCGCCAGCGGCCCCGGGACAGTCAACACTGAAGCTTTCTTT
NA	TRBV15	TRBJ1-2	NA	CAACRDLGNYGYTF	TGTGCCGCCTGCAGAGATTTAGGAAACTATGGCTACACCTTC
TRBD1	TRBV7-2	TRBJ1-2	few	CASSEIGNRGYGYTF	TGTGCCAGCAGCGAAATAGGGAACAGGGGATATGGCTACACCTTC
NA	TRBV29-1	TRBJ1-2	many	CSVDPLIPGYGYTF	TGCAGCGTTGACCCATTGATCCCTGGCTATGGCTACACCTTC
TRBD2	TRBV7-2	TRBJ2-5	NA	CASSLERTSGVESGYF	TGTGCCAGCAGCTTAGAAAGGACTAGCGGGGTGGAGAGTGGGTACTTC
TRBD1	TRBV10-3	TRBJ2-1	NA	CAIRVAQGTYNEQFF	TGTGCCATCAGAGTAGCACAGGGGACCTACAATGAGCAGTTCTTC
NA	TRBV27	TRBJ2-2	NA	CASSKTGLTHTGELFF	TGTGCCAGCAGTAAAACCGGGCTAACCCACACCGGGGAGCTGTTTTTT
NA	TRBV7-2	TRBJ1-1	NA	CAFRTGRNTEAFF	TGTGCCTTCCGGACGGGGCGGAACACTGAAGCTTTCTTT
NA	TRBV14	TRBJ2-1	many	CASSQAGAGTYNEQFF	TGTGCCAGCAGCCAAGCGGGGGCGGGAACCTACAATGAGCAGTTCTTC
TRBD1	TRBV18	TRBJ1-2	NA	CASSPRTGSYGSSYGYTF	TGTGCCAGCTCCCCTAGGACAGGCTCGTATGGCTCCTCGTATGGCTACACCTTC
TRBD2	TRBV29-1	TRBJ2-1	NA	CSVAGTSGDSRQAEQFF	TGCAGCGTCGCCGGGACTAGCGGGGACAGCAGGCAGGCTGAGCAGTTCTTC
TRBD1	TRBV4-3	TRBJ1-3	NA	CASSQNPGQGRVGAGNTIYF	TGCGCCAGCAGCCAAAATCCGGGACAGGGGAGAGTAGGAGCTGGAAACACCATATATTTT
NA	TRBV4-3	TRBJ2-5	many	CASSQEVRRGQETQYF	TGCGCCAGCAGCCAAGAGGTGCGGAGGGGGCAAGAGACCCAGTACTTC
TRBD2	TRBV2	TRBJ2-7	few	CASSGAGGDEQYF	TGTGCCAGCAGTGGAGCTGGGGGGGATGAGCAGTACTTC
TRBD1	TRBV5-1	TRBJ1-1	many	CASSLGQGTIPEAFF	TGCGCCAGCAGCTTGGGACAGGGTACTATCCCTGAAGCTTTCTTT
NA	TRBV6-5	TRBJ2-2	few	CASSELGTGELFF	TGTGCCAGCAGTGAACTCGGGACCGGGGAGCTGTTTTTT
TRBD1	TRBV11-2	TRBJ1-2	few	CASSLLLDRDITF	TGTGCCAGCAGCTTATTATTGGACAGGGACATCACCTTC
TRBD1	TRBV13	TRBJ1-1	many	CASSYSPDLTGTAFF	TGTGCCAGCAGCTACTCACCCGACCTGACAGGGACCGCTTTCTTT
NA	TRBV18	TRBJ2-7	many	CASSPPTIGTYEQYF	TGTGCCAGCTCACCACCGACAATAGGTACCTACGAGCAGTACTTC
TRBD1	TRBV5-6	TRBJ1-2	many	CASSQDRNYGYTF	TGTGCCAGCAGCCAGGACAGGAACTATGGCTACACCTTC
NA	TRBV21-1	TRBJ2-5	many	CASSKALWLAGGHSHVYQETQYF	TGTGCCAGCAGCAAAGCGCTTTGGCTAGCGGGGGGCCATTCCCACGTGTACCAAGAGACCCAGTACTTC
NA	TRBV15	TRBJ1-1	few	CATSRDPPGKGQDEAFF	TGTGCCACCAGCAGAGATCCCCCCGGCAAGGGGCAAGATGAAGCTTTCTTT
NA	TRBV6-5	TRBJ2-5	many	CAVRGAQETQYF	TGTGCTGTCAGGGGGGCGCAAGAGACCCAGTACTTC
NA	TRBV20-1	TRBJ2-3	many	CSAPRDTTDTQYF	TGCAGTGCCCCCCGGGACACCACAGATACGCAGTATTTT
NA	TRBV7-2	TRBJ1-1	many	CASSLVRGMNTEAFF	TGTGCCAGCAGCTTAGTGCGGGGAATGAACACTGAAGCTTTCTTT
TRBD2	TRBV20-1	TRBJ2-7	NA	CSARELAGGLSSYNEQYF	TGCAGTGCTAGAGAACTAGCGGGGGGCCTGAGCTCCTACAATGAGCAGTACTTC